The rows below give T cell receptor beta chains drawn from one sample of a study of blood T cell repertoires in COVID-19. Method: immunoSEQ multiplex PCR; TCRdb's copy keeps in-frame clones and lacks some. The sample yields under 300,000 clones, 85% to 90% seen once. Specimen: peripheral blood. The receptors derive from a woman in her thirties with COVID-19, enrolled during active disease. The CDR3 runs from the conserved cysteine through the conserved F or W. D genes are given only for firm matches. Size is stated for part of the rows, as once, few or many counts, or as a class when the clone is expanded.

V gene,J gene,D gene,clone size,CDR3 protein,CDR3 DNA
TRBV4-1,TRBJ2-1,TRBD2,once,CASSPPGGASGGPNEQFF,TGCGCCAGCAGCCCCCCAGGGGGGGCTAGCGGGGGGCCCAATGAGCAGTTCTTC
TRBV4-2,TRBJ2-3,-,-,CASSQEEAATQYF,TGTGCCAGCAGCCAAGAGGAGGCGGCGACGCAGTATTTT
TRBV5-1,TRBJ2-1,TRBD2,-,CASSLEIGLAGGHNEQFF,TGCGCCAGCAGCTTGGAGATCGGTCTAGCGGGGGGGCACAATGAGCAGTTCTTC
TRBV5-1,TRBJ2-3,-,-,CASSLADGVGTDTQYF,TGCGCCAGCAGCTTGGCCGACGGGGTCGGCACAGATACGCAGTATTTT
TRBV18,TRBJ1-6,TRBD1,-,CASSRDRGPRSPLHF,TGTGCCAGCTCACGGGACAGGGGGCCGAGGTCACCCCTCCACTTT
TRBV5-1,TRBJ1-1,TRBD1,-,CASSPGQGWTEAFF,TGCGCCAGCAGCCCTGGACAGGGTTGGACTGAAGCTTTCTTT
TRBV6-1,TRBJ1-4,-,-,CASSEGRYRPATNEKLFF,TGTGCCAGCAGTGAAGGCCGGTACCGCCCTGCAACTAATGAAAAACTGTTTTTT
TRBV20-1,TRBJ2-7,-,-,CSASTGSYEQYF,TGCAGTGCTAGTACGGGGTCCTACGAGCAGTACTTC
TRBV7-8,TRBJ1-1,-,-,CASSLALGSLAEAFF,TGTGCCAGCAGCTTAGCATTGGGGAGTCTCGCCGAAGCTTTCTTT
TRBV9,TRBJ2-2,TRBD1,-,CASSPRVGQGAPGELFF,TGTGCCAGCAGCCCGAGGGTGGGGCAGGGGGCGCCCGGGGAGCTGTTTTTT
TRBV3-1/TRBV3-2,TRBJ1-5,TRBD1,-,CASSQHGQGVNQPQHF,TGTGCCAGCAGCCAACATGGACAGGGAGTCAATCAGCCCCAGCATTTT
TRBV7-9,TRBJ1-6,-,-,CASREGNSPLHF,TGTGCCAGCAGAGAGGGTAATTCACCCCTCCACTTT
TRBV4-1,TRBJ2-1,TRBD2,-,CASSQGGGAGVNEQFF,TGCGCCAGCAGCCAAGGGGGCGGAGCGGGGGTAAATGAGCAGTTCTTC
TRBV6-1,TRBJ2-6,-,-,CASSEVVLFTSGANVLTF,TGTGCCAGCAGTGAAGTGGTCCTTTTTACTTCTGGGGCCAACGTCCTGACTTTC
TRBV29-1,TRBJ1-1,-,-,CSVGKGMNTEAFF,TGCAGCGTTGGGAAGGGGATGAACACTGAAGCTTTCTTT
TRBV27,TRBJ1-4,-,-,CASSLMTPSPFNEKLFF,TGTGCCAGCAGTTTAATGACACCTTCTCCATTTAATGAAAAACTGTTTTTT
TRBV7-9,TRBJ2-7,TRBD1,-,CASSLMTGIYEQYF,TGTGCCAGCAGCTTAATGACAGGGATCTACGAGCAGTACTTC
TRBV5-1,TRBJ1-6,TRBD1,-,CASSLVHGGTGEDSPLHF,TGCGCCAGCAGCTTGGTCCATGGTGGTACAGGGGAAGATTCACCCCTCCACTTT
TRBV27,TRBJ2-1,-,-,CASSLSPGAGEQFF,TGTGCCAGCAGTCTCTCCCCAGGGGCGGGTGAGCAGTTCTTC
TRBV15,TRBJ2-7,TRBD1,-,CATSREVGQNYEQYF,TGTGCCACCAGCAGAGAGGTGGGACAGAACTACGAGCAGTACTTC
TRBV4-2,TRBJ2-5,TRBD2,once,CASSHPGGRPETQYF,TGTGCCAGCAGCCATCCGGGGGGGCGCCCGGAGACCCAGTACTTC
TRBV6-5,TRBJ2-3,-,once,CASTPRGTTDTQYF,TGTGCCAGCACCCCCCGGGGTACAACAGATACGCAGTATTTT
TRBV6-5,TRBJ1-1,-,-,CASSYTPQGPEAFF,TGTGCCAGCAGTTACACCCCGCAGGGGCCAGAAGCTTTCTTT
TRBV4-2,TRBJ2-7,TRBD2,-,CASSQGVVSGGALDEQYF,TGTGCCAGCAGCCAAGGGGTTGTGTCGGGAGGGGCCTTGGACGAGCAGTACTTC
TRBV19,TRBJ2-1,TRBD2,once,CASSASSGVIPLDEQFF,TGTGCCAGTAGTGCCTCTAGCGGGGTAATCCCCCTCGATGAGCAGTTCTTC
TRBV5-8,TRBJ2-1,TRBD2,-,CASRTSGGVSNEQFF,TGTGCCAGCAGGACTAGCGGGGGGGTATCCAATGAGCAGTTCTTC
TRBV28,TRBJ1-5,-,-,CASGSGWDQPQHF,TGTGCCAGCGGAAGCGGGTGGGATCAGCCCCAGCATTTT
TRBV5-4,TRBJ1-2,-,-,CASSLQGADYGYTF,TGTGCCAGCAGCTTGCAGGGCGCAGACTATGGCTACACCTTC
TRBV4-1,TRBJ2-1,TRBD2,-,CASSQVAGGTYNEQFF,TGCGCCAGCAGCCAAGTAGCGGGGGGTACCTACAATGAGCAGTTCTTC
TRBV3-1/TRBV3-2,TRBJ1-5,-,-,CASSQDWADQPQHF,TGTGCCAGCAGCCAAGACTGGGCCGATCAGCCCCAGCATTTT
TRBV6-4,TRBJ2-1,TRBD1,-,CASSAKGQGARNEQFF,TGTGCCAGCAGTGCAAAGGGACAGGGGGCTCGAAATGAGCAGTTCTTC
TRBV6-5,TRBJ1-2,-,-,CASLPGEDGYTF,TGTGCCAGCCTGCCCGGTGAGGATGGCTACACCTTC
TRBV6-5,TRBJ1-4,-,-,CASSYGTDIEKLFF,TGTGCCAGCAGTTACGGGACTGACATTGAAAAACTGTTTTTT
TRBV25-1,TRBJ1-3,-,-,CASTRAGNTIYF,TGTGCCAGCACTCGGGCTGGAAACACCATATATTTT
TRBV2,TRBJ1-5,TRBD1,few,CASRRDRVDQPQHF,TGTGCCAGCAGGAGAGACAGGGTCGATCAGCCCCAGCATTTT
TRBV6-6,TRBJ2-7,-,few,CASRSAVGGAYEQYF,TGTGCCAGCAGATCGGCCGTCGGAGGCGCCTACGAGCAGTACTTC
TRBV7-9,TRBJ2-7,-,-,CASSLFPRLDF,TGTGCCAGCAGCTTATTCCCCAGATTGGACTTC